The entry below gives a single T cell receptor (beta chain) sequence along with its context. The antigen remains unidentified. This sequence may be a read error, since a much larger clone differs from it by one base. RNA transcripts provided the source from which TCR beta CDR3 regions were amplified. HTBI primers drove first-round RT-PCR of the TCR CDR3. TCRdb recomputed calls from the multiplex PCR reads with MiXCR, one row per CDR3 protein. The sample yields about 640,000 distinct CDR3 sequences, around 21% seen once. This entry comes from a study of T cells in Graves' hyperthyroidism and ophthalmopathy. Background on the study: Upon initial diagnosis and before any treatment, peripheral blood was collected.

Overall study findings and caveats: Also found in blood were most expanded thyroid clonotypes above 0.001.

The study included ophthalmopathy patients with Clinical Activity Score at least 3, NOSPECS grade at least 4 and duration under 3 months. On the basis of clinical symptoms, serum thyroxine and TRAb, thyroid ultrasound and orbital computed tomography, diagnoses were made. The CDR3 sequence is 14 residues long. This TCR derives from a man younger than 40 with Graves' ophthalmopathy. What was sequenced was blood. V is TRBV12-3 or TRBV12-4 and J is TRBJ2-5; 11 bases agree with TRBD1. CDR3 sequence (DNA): TGTGCCAGCAGGATCGGGACAGGGGGAGAGACCCGGTACTTC. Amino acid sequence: CASRIGTGGETRYF.